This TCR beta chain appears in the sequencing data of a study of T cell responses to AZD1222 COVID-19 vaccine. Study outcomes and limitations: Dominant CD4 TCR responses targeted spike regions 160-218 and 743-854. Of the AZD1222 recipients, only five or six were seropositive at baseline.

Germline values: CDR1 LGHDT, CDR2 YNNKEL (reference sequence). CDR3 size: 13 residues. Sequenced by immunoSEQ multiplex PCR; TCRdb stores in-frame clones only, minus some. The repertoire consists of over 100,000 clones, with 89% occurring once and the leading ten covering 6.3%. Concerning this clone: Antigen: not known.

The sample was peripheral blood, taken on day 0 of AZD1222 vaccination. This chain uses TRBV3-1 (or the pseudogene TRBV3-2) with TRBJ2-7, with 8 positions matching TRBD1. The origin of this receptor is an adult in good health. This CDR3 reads CASSLVPGQDLHV. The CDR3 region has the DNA TGTGCCAGCAGCCTCGTCCCGGGACAGGACCTCCATGTC.